Included here is one T cell receptor beta chain sequence, with context. Its antigen is not known. These data are taken from a study of cytomegalovirus exposure and HLA in healthy donors. Study-wide background: Prior work identified around 120 million unique TCR beta sequences in about 179 million T cells. Falling in the Caucasian-associated ancestry cluster were about 82% of under 450 genotyped donors.

Overall study findings and caveats: When analyzed later, a missense DCLRE1C variant was found to be linked to TCR beta V- and J-gene trimming. The study reported that TCR beta sequences accurately predicted HLA-A and HLA-B alleles in most subjects.

This CDR3 comprises 18 residues. V lost 0 bases to trimming and J lost 3 bases; unmatched junction nucleotides: 12. Germline V gene data show CDR1 as SEHNR and CDR2 as FQNEAQ (reference sequence). PCR involved 60 Vbeta and 13 Jbeta primers. The assay was immunoSEQ multiplex PCR, and TCRdb's table has in-frame clones only and misses some. This repertoire shows 120,000 to 150,000 clones, 70% to 85% found once; its top ten account for approximately 3.6%. Sample: PBMCs. The receptor comes from a male donor in good health and CMV-seronegative. The chain has TRBV7-9 and TRBJ2-3; TRBD2 matches 7 bases. The CDR3 protein is CASSLAFGSGYLTDTQYF. The CDR3 coding sequence is TGTGCCAGCAGCTTAGCGTTCGGTAGCGGGTATCTGACAGATACGCAGTATTTT. The complete variable domain, with remaining parts taken from reference TRBV7-9 and TRBJ2-3, reads DTGVSQNPRHKITKRGQNVTFRCDPISEHNRLYWYRQTLGQGPEFLTYFQNEAQLEKSRLLSDRFSAERPKGSFSTLEIQRTEQGDSAMYLCASSLAFGSGYLTDTQYFGPGTRLTVL.